One sample yielded the 28 T cell receptor beta chains listed below, sequenced in a study of blood T cell repertoires in COVID-19. The data were produced by immunoSEQ multiplex PCR, yet TCRdb's version contains in-frame clones alone and is incomplete. Of fewer than 120,000 clones listed, roughly 85% are singletons. The sequenced sample was peripheral blood. Receptors were obtained from a woman over 75 with active or convalescent COVID-19.

The chain uses TRBV18 and TRBJ1-2; perhaps TRBD1 as D (6 bases). The CDR3 is made up of 14 amino acids. Trimming removed 4 bases from V and 4 bases from J, with 13 bases in between. Germline values: CDR1 KGHSH, CDR2 LQKENI. The CDR3 DNA reads as TGTGCCAGCTCACTGGGGACAACAGGCTATGGCTACACCTTC. Its translation is CASSLGTTGYGYTF.

The chain is built from TRBV5-1 and TRBJ1-1, with 10 bases that match TRBD1. Germline V gene data show CDR1 as SGHRS and CDR2 as YFSETQ. The CDR3 runs 15 residues. The ends lost 1 base at V and 4 bases at J; junction bases unmatched: 4. The CDR3 DNA follows: TGCGCCAGCAGCTTGCAAGGGACAGGGGTCACTGAAGCTTTCTTT. It codes for CASSLQGTGVTEAFF.

The chain recombines TRBV19 with TRBJ1-5; possible D gene TRBD1, 5 bases. The germline V and J ends were trimmed by 10 bases and 7 bases, with 17 bases remaining between them. The CDR3 runs to 13 residues. Germline loops: CDR1 LNHDA, CDR2 SQIVND (reference sequence). In nucleotides, the CDR3 is TGTGCCACCAACCTCGGGGGAAGACAGCCCCAGCATTTT. It translates to CATNLGGRQPQHF.

V and J are TRBV15 and TRBJ2-7; TRBD2 might be the D (7 bases). The germline gives CDR1 LNHNV, CDR2 YYDKDF (reference sequence). Trimming removed 5 bases at V and 0 bases at J, with 14 bases between. The CDR3 contains 15 residues. CDR3 coding DNA: TGTGCCACCAGCGGGGAGGGGGATTTCTCCTACGAGCAGTACTTC. It is translated as CATSGEGDFSYEQYF.

The J gene is TRBJ2-2, the V gene TRBV4-3, with TRBD2 as a possible D gene (7 bases). Germline CDR1 is LGHNA and CDR2 is YSLEER. This CDR3 contains 17 residues. V was cut by 0 bases and J by 6 bases, with 17 bases left in between. The CDR3 nucleotides read TGCGCCAGCAGCCAAGATTCGGGGGGCTTTAAGGCCGGGGAGCTGTTTTTT. Protein sequence: CASSQDSGGFKAGELFF.

This sequence joins TRBV4-1 and TRBJ1-1; 7 bases are shared with TRBD1. Germline V gene lookup returns CDR1 MGHRA and CDR2 YSYEKL. CDR3 length: 15 amino acids. V lost 2 bases and J lost 4; bases outside the gene matches: 7. The chain's CDR3 is CASSQPNRGRTEAFF. DNA of the CDR3: TGCGCCAGCAGCCAACCCAACAGGGGCCGCACTGAAGCTTTCTTT.

This sequence joins TRBV7-9 and TRBJ2-7, with D tentatively TRBD2 (6 bases). Trimming took off 6 bases at V and 1 base at J, with 13 bases between the two ends. The CDR3 is 14 amino acids. Looked up from germline, CDR1 is SEHNR and CDR2 is FQNEAQ (reference sequence). CDR3 sequence (DNA): TGTGCCAGCAGTCCGGGACTGGTATCCTACGAGCAGTACTTC. This translates into CASSPGLVSYEQYF.

The rearrangement uses TRBV5-5 and TRBJ2-7, with TRBD1 identical over 8 bases. V was pared by 0 bases and J by 4 bases, with 6 bases of the junction left unmatched. CDR1 and CDR2 from the germline V gene are SGHKS and YYEKEE (reference sequence). The CDR3 totals 15 residues. In nucleotides, the CDR3 is TGTGCCAGCAGCTTGGAAGACAGGGGTTGGTACGAGCAGTACTTC. Amino acids: CASSLEDRGWYEQYF.

J is TRBJ2-5 and V is TRBV5-1; 7 bases align to TRBD1. From germline, CDR1 is SGHRS and CDR2 YFSETQ. Germline trimming cut 4 bases from V and 1 base from J; bases unmatched to any gene: 4. The CDR3 runs to 14 residues. The CDR3, as DNA: TGCGCCAGCAGCCCAAACAGGGGCCAAGAGACCCAGTACTTC. Its protein product is CASSPNRGQETQYF.

The chain joins TRBV7-2 to TRBJ1-3; TRBD1 is a possible D gene (6 bases). Germline values: CDR1 SGHTA, CDR2 FQGNSA. CDR3 length: 18 residues. With 1 base removed from V and 3 bases from J, the gap between germline ends came to 19 bases. The CDR3 sequence is CASSLGFGDKSLGNTIYF. CDR3 DNA: TGTGCCAGCAGCTTAGGGTTTGGGGACAAGTCACTTGGAAACACCATATATTTT.

This rearrangement joins TRBV7-3 to TRBJ1-6; no reliable D call. The ends were cut back, 3 bases at V and 8 bases at J, with 8 bases in the middle. The CDR3 has 13 amino acids. CDR1 and CDR2 (germline): SGHTA, FQGTGA. The CDR3 spells CASSLGSYSPLHF. DNA for the CDR3: TGTGCCAGCAGCTTGGGCAGCTATTCACCCCTCCACTTT.

V and J are TRBV2 and TRBJ2-3; 10 positions agree with TRBD2. Germline V CDR1 and CDR2: SNHLY, FYNNEI. V lost 8 bases and J lost 4; bases outside the gene matches: 18. The CDR3 consists of 18 residues. CDR3 nucleotide sequence: TGTGCCAGCGCCTTTGCCAGCGGGAGGGCCTCAGGTCCAGATACGCAGTATTTT. This translates into CASAFASGRASGPDTQYF.

V gene TRBV6-1 combines with J gene TRBJ2-7; D not certain. This CDR3 contains 11 residues. V lost 3 bases, J lost 9 bases, and 9 bases lay in between. Germline CDR1 and CDR2: MNHNS and SASEGT. The CDR3 spells CASSERAPQYF. In DNA form, the CDR3 reads TGTGCCAGCAGTGAGCGCGCTCCGCAGTACTTC.

The chain uses TRBV5-1 and TRBJ1-4; D gene uncertain. The V gene's germline CDR1 is SGHRS and CDR2 YFSETQ. CDR3 length equals 16 residues. V was clipped by 2 bases and J by 6 bases, with 17 bases between them. CDR3 in DNA: TGCGCCAGCAGCTTAAAAGAGGCGGAGCGCGATGAAAAACTGTTTTTT. Residues: CASSLKEAERDEKLFF.

The V and J genes are TRBV19 and TRBJ1-1; 8 nucleotides align to TRBD1. The CDR3 runs 17 residues. The germline gives CDR1 LNHDA, CDR2 SQIVND (reference sequence). The trim removed 6 bases at V and 1 base at J, leaving 13 bases unmatched. CDR3 in amino acids: CASSKGRTGPANTEAFF. DNA for the CDR3: TGTGCCAGTAGCAAAGGGAGGACAGGGCCGGCGAACACTGAAGCTTTCTTT.

The gene calls are TRBV5-8 and TRBJ1-3, with D tentatively TRBD1 (5 bases). Germline CDR1 reads SGHTS; CDR2 reads YDEGEE. The V and J ends lost 1 base and 6 bases respectively, with 11 bases between them. The CDR3 is 14 amino acids. DNA of the CDR3: TGTGCCAGCAGCTTGAGGCCAGGGATAAACACCATATATTTT. Protein: CASSLRPGINTIYF.

This clone was seen ten or more times. The V and J genes are TRBV6-5 and TRBJ2-3; 10 nucleotides match TRBD2. Trimming removed 9 bases from V and 4 bases from J; junction bases left unmatched: 1. Germline V lookup: CDR1 MNHEY, CDR2 SVGAGI. There are 12 residues in the CDR3. CDR3 nucleotide sequence: TGTGCCAGTGGGACTAGCGCAGATACGCAGTATTTT. As protein: CASGTSADTQYF.

This chain uses TRBV29-1 with TRBJ2-3; D gene uncertain. The V end lost 1 base, the J end lost 6 bases, and 11 bases lay between the germline ends. This CDR3 region has 13 residues. The germline gives CDR1 SQVTM, CDR2 ANQGSEA. DNA for the CDR3: TGCAGCGTTGAAGGACGGTGGCGGGATACGCAGTATTTT. This sequence encodes CSVEGRWRDTQYF.

This chain's CDR3 is CASSLSGRDPYEQYF. CDR3 nucleotides: TGTGCCAGCAGCTTGAGCGGGAGGGACCCCTACGAGCAGTACTTC. The V call is TRBV7-9, the J call TRBJ2-7; 10 nucleotides match TRBD2. CDR1 and CDR2 from the germline V gene are SEHNR and FQNEAQ (reference sequence). V gave up 3 bases and J gave up 2 bases; unmatched junction bases: 4. The CDR3 runs 15 residues.

This chain joins TRBV18 and TRBJ2-5; D unresolved. The CDR3 totals 13 residues. Looked up from germline, CDR1 is KGHSH and CDR2 is LQKENI. Trimming cost V 5 bases and J 5 bases, with 12 bases left between them. DNA of the CDR3: TGTGCCAGCTCAGTTAAACTGCGGGAGACCCAGTACTTC. As protein: CASSVKLRETQYF. Filled out from reference TRBV18 and TRBJ2-5, the complete variable domain reads NAGVMQNPRHLVRRRGQEARLRCSPMKGHSHVYWYRQLPEEGLKFMVYLQKENIIDESGMPKERFSAEFPKEGPSILRIQQVVRGDSAAYFCASSVKLRETQYFGPGTRLLVL.

This chain joins TRBV5-1 and TRBJ2-7; D is perhaps TRBD2 (5 bases). Germline CDR1 reads SGHRS; CDR2 reads YFSETQ. The CDR3 totals 13 residues. V was trimmed by 3 bases and J by 4 bases, leaving 11 bases between them. CDR3: CASSSGLEYEQYF. For the CDR3, the DNA is TGCGCCAGCAGCTCCGGACTGGAATACGAGCAGTACTTC.

This rearrangement joins TRBV7-2 to TRBJ2-1; TRBD2 agrees at 8 bases. The V and J ends lost 5 bases and 12 bases, in that order; junction bases with no gene match: 15. The germline gives CDR1 SGHTA, CDR2 FQGNSA. The CDR3 length is 15 residues. CDR3: CASSPTRWRSGGQFF. CDR3 sequence (DNA): TGTGCCAGCAGCCCCACCCGCTGGCGGAGCGGGGGGCAGTTCTTC.

Here the CDR3 reads CASSSTGRDYGYTF. The CDR3 bases are TGTGCCAGCAGCTCGACCGGGAGGGACTATGGCTACACCTTC. The J gene is TRBJ1-2, the V gene TRBV28; D unclear. This CDR3 spans 14 amino acids. V was clipped by 6 bases and J by 3 bases, with 14 bases between them. Germline-derived CDR1 and CDR2 are MDHEN and SYDVKM.

The chain combines TRBV5-4 with TRBJ2-5; TRBD2 might be the D (5 bases). The V gene lost 4 bases and the J gene lost 1 base, with 17 bases spanning the gap. This CDR3 region has 16 residues. The germline V gene encodes CDR1 SGHNT and CDR2 YYREEE (reference sequence). CDR3 in amino acids: CASSPGMLSGQETQYF. The DNA for the CDR3 is TGTGCCAGCAGCCCGGGGATGTTGAGCGGCCAAGAGACCCAGTACTTC.

This clone was counted at least ten times. The CDR3 reads CASSFGADRGPGQLFF. CDR3 sequence (DNA): TGTGCCAGCAGTTTTGGTGCAGACAGGGGCCCGGGGCAACTGTTTTTT. The rearrangement uses TRBV27 and TRBJ1-4, with 8 bases aligning to TRBD1. Germline values: CDR1 MNHEY, CDR2 SMNVEV (reference sequence). J was trimmed by 12 bases and V by 3 bases; bases with no gene match: 15. The CDR3 contains 16 residues.

V and J are TRBV24-1 and TRBJ2-3; the match to TRBD2 covers 8 bases. J lost 5 bases, V lost 2 bases, and 2 bases had no gene match. This CDR3 is built from 14 residues. Germline loops: CDR1 KGHDR, CDR2 SFDVKD. CDR3: CATSDSGGGDTQYF. The CDR3 coding sequence is TGTGCCACCAGTGATTCGGGAGGGGGAGATACGCAGTATTTT.

This chain connects TRBV5-1 to TRBJ2-1; possible D gene TRBD2, 5 bases. The V and J ends lost 6 bases and 2 bases respectively, with 12 bases between them. This CDR3 has 14 residues. Germline V CDR1 and CDR2: SGHRS, YFSETQ. CDR3 DNA: TGCGCCAGCACCTGGACTGCGGCCTACAATGAGCAGTTCTTC. This encodes CASTWTAAYNEQFF.

In this sample, this clone turned up a few times. The rearrangement links TRBV5-1 to TRBJ2-1, with D unresolved. Germline CDR1 SGHRS, CDR2 YFSETQ. The V gene lost 4 bases and the J gene lost 4 bases, with 6 bases spanning the gap. The CDR3 has 12 amino acids. Written as DNA, the CDR3 is TGCGCCAGCAGCATAGCTTACAATGAGCAGTTCTTC. The encoded protein is CASSIAYNEQFF.